The sequence of this T cell receptor (beta chain) was determined in a study of post-analysis software for immune sequencing data. Study details: There were relapsing-remitting, secondary progressive and progressive-relapsing multiple sclerosis among the disease courses included. The study's findings and limits: A significant reduction in normalized Chao1 diversity was observed in multiple sclerosis patients versus controls. Roughly five TRBV segments appeared more often in patients than in controls, and TRBV5-6, TRBV5-1 and TRBV20-1 were among these.

Included in the TCR beta cDNA libraries were unique molecular identifiers. TCRdb recomputed calls from the PCR reads with MiXCR, one row per CDR3 protein. The table has over 700,000 distinct CDR3 sequences, about 32% seen once. As to this clonotype: Its antigen is not identified.

The CDR3 is 14 residues long. CDR1 and CDR2 (germline): SGHTA, FQGNSA. J gave up 5 bases and V 3 bases, and 1 base lay outside the gene matches. The sample comprised blood. The source is a girl between 5 and 17 years old with multiple sclerosis. The chain carries TRBV7-2 and TRBJ2-2; 9 bases match TRBD2. CDR3 sequence reads: CASSLLAGTGELFF. The CDR3 region has the DNA TGTGCCAGCAGCTTGCTAGCGGGAACCGGGGAGCTGTTTTTT.